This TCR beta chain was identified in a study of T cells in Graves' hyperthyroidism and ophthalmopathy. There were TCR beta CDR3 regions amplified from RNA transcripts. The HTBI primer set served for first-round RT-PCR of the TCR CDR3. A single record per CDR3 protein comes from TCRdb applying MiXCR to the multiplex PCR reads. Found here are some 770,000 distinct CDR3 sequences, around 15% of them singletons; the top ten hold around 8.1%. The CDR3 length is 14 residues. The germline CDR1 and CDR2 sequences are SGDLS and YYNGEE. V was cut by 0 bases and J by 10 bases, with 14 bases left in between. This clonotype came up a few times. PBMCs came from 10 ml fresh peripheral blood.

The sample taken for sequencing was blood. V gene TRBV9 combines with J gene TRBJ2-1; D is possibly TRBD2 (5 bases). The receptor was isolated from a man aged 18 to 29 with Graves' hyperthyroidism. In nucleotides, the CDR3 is TGTGCCAGCAGCGTAGAGACTACCCCTGCCGAGCAGTTCTTC. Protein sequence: CASSVETTPAEQFF.